The 21 T cell receptor beta chains below come from one sample, sequenced in a study of breast tumors, draining lymph nodes, adjacent tissues listed by TCRdb under 2016. Libraries were built with multiplex PCR. TCRdb records Illumina HiSeq 2000 as the sequencer. Through fastp at Q25 and MiXCR, TCRdb rebuilt clones from the public reads, retaining in-frame beta chains. Rows are unified per CDR3 protein, each entry keeping the most common DNA and genes. This sample holds roughly 14,000 distinct CDR3 sequences; about 60% were observed only once. The leading ten clones occupy 30% of the sample. The sequenced material came from tumor-adjacent breast tissue. These receptors originate from a female donor with breast cancer. Some clones in this sample may be carry-over from other donors' samples.

This clonotype has just a few counts. The J gene is TRBJ2-3, the V gene TRBV15; D remains unclear. V dropped 0 bases and J dropped 2 bases, with 9 bases sitting between them. The CDR3 loop spans 15 amino acids. Germline loops: CDR1 LNHNV, CDR2 YYDKDF (reference sequence). The CDR3 loop reads CATSRDLTLTDTQYF. For the CDR3, the DNA is TGTGCCACCAGCAGAGATCTGACTCTCACAGATACGCAGTATTTT.

The V call is TRBV10-1, the J call TRBJ1-3; 9 bases map to TRBD1. V trimming: 6 bases; J trimming: 4 bases; junction bases outside the gene matches: 10. The CDR3 covers 16 residues. The V gene's germline CDR1 is WNHNN and CDR2 SYGVQD (reference sequence). This chain's CDR3 is CASRGQGQCVGNTIYF. In DNA form, the CDR3 reads TGCGCCAGCAGAGGACAGGGGCAATGTGTGGGAAACACCATATATTTT.

CDR3 loop: CASSSRGRSNQPQHF. The CDR3, as DNA: TGTGCCAGTAGTTCGAGGGGGCGGTCCAATCAGCCCCAGCATTTT. The genes are TRBV19 and TRBJ1-5, with 7 bases identical to TRBD1. This CDR3 has 15 residues. CDR1 is LNHDA, CDR2 SQIVND, per germline (reference sequence). V shed 5 bases, J shed 3 bases, and the junction held 7 bases outside the gene matches. Using reference TRBV19 and TRBJ1-5 for the parts outside the CDR3, the full variable domain is DGGITQSPKYLFRKEGQNVTLSCEQNLNHDAMYWYRQDPGQGLRLIYYSQIVNDFQKGDIAEGYSVSREKKESFPLTVTSAQKNPTAFYLCASSSRGRSNQPQHFGDGTRLSIL.

Remarks on this clonotype: The CDR3 ends on some other residue instead of the conserved phenylalanine or tryptophan, so this is likely a read error. The chain joins TRBV6-2 or TRBV6-3 to TRBJ1-5; tentatively, D is TRBD1 (6 bases). With 6 bases removed from V and 6 bases from J, the gap between germline ends came to 18 bases. Per the germline V gene, CDR1 is MNHEY and CDR2 is SVGEGT. The CDR3 consists of 15 residues. CDR3 residues: CASRVQDRAAQPQHL. Here the CDR3 DNA reads TGTGCCAGCAGGGTACAGGACAGAGCGGCTCAGCCCCAGCATCTT.

The chain recombines TRBV20-1 with TRBJ2-1; D ambiguous. This CDR3 has 11 amino acids. Germline CDR1 reads DFQATT; CDR2 reads SNEGSKA (reference sequence). With 3 bases removed from V and 7 bases from J, the gap between germline ends came to 7 bases. The CDR3 DNA reads TGCAGTGCTAGCGCTACGAATGAGCAGTTCTTC. Translation gives CSASATNEQFF.

The chain is built from TRBV4-1 and TRBJ1-5, with D possibly being TRBD1 (5 bases). V was clipped by 8 bases and J by 7 bases, with 24 bases between them. The CDR3 totals 16 residues. Per germline, CDR1 MGHRA and CDR2 YSYEKL. The CDR3 is CASSGLAGDYEQPQHF. The CDR3, as DNA: TGCGCCAGCTCCGGACTAGCGGGGGACTACGAGCAGCCCCAGCATTTT.

The J gene is TRBJ2-3, the V gene TRBV5-1, with D possibly being TRBD2 (5 bases). Looked up from germline, CDR1 is SGHRS and CDR2 is YFSETQ. The CDR3 has 16 residues. V was trimmed by 4 bases and J by 2 bases, leaving 17 bases between them. The CDR3 sequence: CASSQDTAEHTDTQYF. DNA for the CDR3: TGCGCCAGCAGCCAAGACACAGCGGAGCACACAGATACGCAGTATTTT.

The chain employs TRBV4-3 and TRBJ1-2; the D is unclear. The ends were cut back, 2 bases at V and 12 bases at J, with 10 bases in the middle. This CDR3 region has 11 residues. Per the germline V gene, CDR1 is LGHNA and CDR2 is YSLEER. The CDR3 region has the DNA TGCGCCAGCAGCCAATTCAGGATCCACACCTTC. Its translation: CASSQFRIHTF.

The chain joins TRBV12-3 or TRBV12-4 to TRBJ2-5; 8 bases fit TRBD1. Trimming at V came to 6 bases and at J to 4 bases, leaving 10 bases not matched to a gene. The CDR3 covers 15 residues. The CDR3: CASSYGQGQRETQYF. For the CDR3, the DNA is TGTGCCAGCAGCTACGGACAGGGACAGAGAGAGACCCAGTACTTC.

There are many counts of this clonotype. Written as DNA, the CDR3 is TGTGCCAGCAGGAGGAACCAAAACTACGAGCAGTACTTC. Translation: CASRRNQNYEQYF. The chain joins TRBV27 to TRBJ2-7, with D unresolved. V dropped 6 bases and J dropped 3 bases, with 12 bases sitting between them. The CDR3 is 13 amino acids. Germline-derived CDR1 and CDR2 are MNHEY and SMNVEV (reference sequence).

The chain employs TRBV24-1 and TRBJ2-1; 9 bases agree with TRBD2. This CDR3 contains 17 residues. Germline assignment: CDR1 KGHDR and CDR2 SFDVKD. With 4 bases clipped from V and 8 bases from J, the junction kept 14 bases outside the gene matches. In DNA, the CDR3 is TGTGCCACCAGTGACTCGATAGCGGGAGCCTTTCGCGATGAGCAGTTCTTC. Residues: CATSDSIAGAFRDEQFF.

This clonotype is medium-sized within its sample. V is TRBV5-5 and J is TRBJ2-7, with D tentatively TRBD2 (5 bases). Germline lookup yields CDR1 SGHKS and CDR2 YYEKEE (reference sequence). The ends were cut back, 0 bases at V and 3 bases at J, with 16 bases in the middle. The CDR3 sequence is 16 residues long. The CDR3 is CASSLAWPSQIYEQYF. CDR3 sequence (DNA): TGTGCCAGCAGCTTGGCCTGGCCTAGCCAAATCTACGAGCAGTACTTC.

This clonotype was picked up many times. The chain recombines TRBV11-3 with TRBJ2-4; perhaps TRBD1 as D (5 bases). This CDR3 has 13 amino acids. The germline V gene has CDR1 SGHNT and CDR2 YENEEA. V lost 0 bases and J lost 11, with 11 bases in between. The CDR3 coding sequence is TGTGCCAGCAGCTTAGATGGGGCCGGTGTTCAGTACTTC. Translating it yields CASSLDGAGVQYF.

This clonotype was seen at least ten times. A much larger clone sits a single nucleotide away, making a read error possible. The chain links TRBV5-4 to TRBJ2-1; D is possibly TRBD2 (6 bases). The V end lost 3 bases, the J end lost 2 bases, and 12 bases lay between the germline ends. The CDR3 length is 15 residues. Germline loops: CDR1 SGHNT, CDR2 YYREEE (reference sequence). CDR3 nucleotides: TGTGCCAGCAGCTACGTAGCGGCACCCTACAATGAGCAGTTCTTC. Translated: CASSYVAAPYNEQFF.

The chain combines TRBV5-1 with TRBJ2-3; the match to TRBD1 covers 7 bases. This CDR3 is built from 13 residues. With V trimmed by 7 bases and J by 1 base, 3 bases remained unmatched. Germline V gene lookup returns CDR1 SGHRS and CDR2 YFSETQ. CDR3 nucleotide sequence: TGCGCCAGCCGTACAGGGGGCACAGATACGCAGTATTTT. It is translated as CASRTGGTDTQYF.

The rearrangement links TRBV12-3 or TRBV12-4 to TRBJ1-2, with D possibly being TRBD1 (5 bases). Trimming shortened V by 6 bases and J by 7 bases, and 18 bases separated the two germline ends. This CDR3 spans 14 amino acids. CDR3: CASRGQGLRLGYTF. CDR3 in DNA: TGTGCCAGCAGAGGACAAGGGCTCAGGCTTGGCTACACCTTC.

This CDR3 reads CASSLAGGAGSGANVLTF. The CDR3 DNA sequence: TGCGCCAGCAGCTTGGCCGGGGGAGCAGGGTCTGGGGCCAACGTCCTGACTTTC. The chain couples TRBV5-1 to TRBJ2-6, with TRBD2 as a possible D gene (6 bases). V lost 0 bases and J lost 1, with 14 bases in between. Germline V lookup: CDR1 SGHRS, CDR2 YFSETQ. The CDR3 covers 18 residues.

This clonotype showed up many times. The chain links TRBV7-2 to TRBJ1-1; TRBD1 matches at 7 bases. Germline lookup yields CDR1 SGHTA and CDR2 FQGNSA. This CDR3 is built from 14 residues. V dropped 5 bases and J dropped 6; count of bases not matched to a gene: 9. DNA for the CDR3: TGTGCCAGCAGCCCCGCGACAGGGTTCTCTGAAGCTTTCTTT. This encodes CASSPATGFSEAFF.

J is TRBJ1-2 and V is TRBV12-3 or TRBV12-4; 8 bases map to TRBD1. The CDR3 spans 15 residues. V trimming: 5 bases; J trimming: 1 base; junction bases outside the gene matches: 6. CDR3 region: CASSNQGALNYGYTF. The CDR3 coding sequence is TGTGCCAGCAGTAACCAGGGGGCCCTTAACTATGGCTACACCTTC.

As regards this clonotype: A much larger clone lies a single base off, so this may be a read error. The chain links TRBV20-1 to TRBJ1-1, with a possible D match to TRBD1 (6 bases). This CDR3 has 12 residues. Germline V gene lookup returns CDR1 DFQATT and CDR2 SNEGSKA (reference sequence). The CDR3 DNA reads TGCAGTGCTAAACAGGGCTACACTGAAGCTTCCTTT. It yields the protein CSAKQGYTEASF.

Judged by abundance, this clonotype is medium-sized. J is TRBJ2-7 and V is TRBV6-6; 8 nucleotides align to TRBD2. CDR3 length: 15 amino acids. CDR1 and CDR2 from the germline V gene are MNHNY and SVGAGI (reference sequence). Germline trimming cut 4 bases from V and 2 bases from J; bases unmatched to any gene: 7. CDR3 protein: CASSSGGDYAYEQYF. Here the CDR3 DNA reads TGTGCCAGCAGTTCGGGGGGGGATTACGCCTACGAGCAGTACTTC.